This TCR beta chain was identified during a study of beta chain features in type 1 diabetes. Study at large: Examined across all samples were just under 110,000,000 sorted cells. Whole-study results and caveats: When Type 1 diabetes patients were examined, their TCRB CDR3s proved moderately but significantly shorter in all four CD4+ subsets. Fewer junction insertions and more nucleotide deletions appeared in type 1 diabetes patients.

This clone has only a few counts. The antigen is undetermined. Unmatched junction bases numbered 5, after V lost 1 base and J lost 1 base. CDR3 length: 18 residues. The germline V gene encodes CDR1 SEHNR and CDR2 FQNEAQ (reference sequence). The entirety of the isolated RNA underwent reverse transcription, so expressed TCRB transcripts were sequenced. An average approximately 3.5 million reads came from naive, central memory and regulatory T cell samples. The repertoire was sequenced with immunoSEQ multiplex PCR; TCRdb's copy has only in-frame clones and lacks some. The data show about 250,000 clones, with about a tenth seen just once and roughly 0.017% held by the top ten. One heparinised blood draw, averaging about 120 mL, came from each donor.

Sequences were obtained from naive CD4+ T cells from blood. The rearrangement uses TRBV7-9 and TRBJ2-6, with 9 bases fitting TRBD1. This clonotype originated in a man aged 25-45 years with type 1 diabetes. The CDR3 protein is CASSLVGTGISGANVLTF. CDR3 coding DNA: TGTGCCAGCAGCTTAGTCGGGACAGGGATATCTGGGGCCAACGTCCTGACTTTC. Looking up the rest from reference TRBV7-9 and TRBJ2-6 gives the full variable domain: DTGVSQNPRHKITKRGQNVTFRCDPISEHNRLYWYRQTLGQGPEFLTYFQNEAQLEKSRLLSDRFSAERPKGSFSTLEIQRTEQGDSAMYLCASSLVGTGISGANVLTFGAGSRLTVL.